This T cell receptor (beta chain) was identified during a study of T cells in Graves' hyperthyroidism and ophthalmopathy. Researchers took RNA transcripts and amplified the TCR beta CDR3 regions from them. The HTBI primer set was used in a first-round RT-PCR of the TCR CDR3. MiXCR was run by TCRdb on the multiplex PCR reads, yielding one entry per CDR3 protein. This table has 500,000 to 800,000 distinct CDR3 sequences, 45% appearing once. The CDR3 contains 12 residues. The V end was cut by 8 bases, the J end by 0 bases, with 8 bases between. The germline V gene has CDR1 SEHNR and CDR2 FQNEAQ (reference sequence).

The genes are TRBV7-9 and TRBJ2-7; D not resolved. The source material was peripheral blood or thyroid tissue (not recorded which). The sequence came from an adult man with Graves' disease, either hyperthyroidism or ophthalmopathy (not recorded which). CDR3 residues: CASRTNSYEQYF. The CDR3 coding sequence is TGTGCCAGCCGGACCAACTCCTACGAGCAGTACTTC.